This T cell receptor (beta chain) comes out of a study of T cells in tuberculosis. TCRdb's table, derived via immunoSEQ multiplex PCR, lists solely in-frame clones and lacks some. The sample yields around 19,000 clones, 80% to 90% seen once. The length of the CDR3 is 17 residues. Germline assignment: CDR1 PRHDT and CDR2 FYEKMQ (reference sequence). The junction had 6 bases not matched to a gene; V was cut back by 1 base and J by 3 bases. The sequence derives from a donor aged 10-35 years with latent tuberculosis or without tuberculosis infection. The rearrangement joins TRBV13 to TRBJ2-3, with 11 bases identical to TRBD2. Sequencing was done on a sample of PBMCs. For the CDR3, the DNA is TGTGCCAGCAGCTTAGTAACTAGCGGGAGCAAGACAGATACGCAGTATTTT. Amino acids: CASSLVTSGSKTDTQYF.